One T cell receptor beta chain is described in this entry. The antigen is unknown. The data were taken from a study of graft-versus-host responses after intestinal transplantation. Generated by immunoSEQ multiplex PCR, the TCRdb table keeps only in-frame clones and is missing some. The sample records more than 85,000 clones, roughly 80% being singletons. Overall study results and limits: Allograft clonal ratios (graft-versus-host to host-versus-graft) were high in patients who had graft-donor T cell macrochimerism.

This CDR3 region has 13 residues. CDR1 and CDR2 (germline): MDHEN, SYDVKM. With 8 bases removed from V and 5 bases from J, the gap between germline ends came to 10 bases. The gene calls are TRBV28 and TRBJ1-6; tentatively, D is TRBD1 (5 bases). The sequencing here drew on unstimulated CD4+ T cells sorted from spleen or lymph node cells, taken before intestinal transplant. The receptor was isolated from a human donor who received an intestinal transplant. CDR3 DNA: TGTGCCAGCCCCTCGGGGGATAATTCACCCCTCCACTTT. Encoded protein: CASPSGDNSPLHF.